These T cell receptor beta chains were read from a single sample in a study of blood T cell repertoires in COVID-19. The protocol was immunoSEQ multiplex PCR, while the TCRdb copy is restricted to in-frame clones and leaves out a portion. The data show about 170,000 clones, roughly 87% seen once. Sample: PBMCs or T cells enriched from blood (not recorded which). These receptors all come from a human donor with acute COVID-19. The donor label of this sample is uncertain. Both conserved end residues are part of each CDR3.

J gene: TRBJ1-2; V gene: TRBV5-1; CDR3 protein: CASSLDPGTAYGYTF
J gene: TRBJ1-1; V gene: TRBV5-5; CDR3 protein: CASSLVVRDTEAFF
J gene: TRBJ1-2; V gene: TRBV10-3; CDR3 protein: CAISDLVQNYGYTF
J gene: TRBJ2-1; V gene: TRBV4-1; CDR3 protein: CASSHLTGKGHNEQFF
J gene: TRBJ1-2; V gene: TRBV27; CDR3 protein: CASSLYGYGYTF
J gene: TRBJ1-1; V gene: TRBV19; CDR3 protein: CASRDRGSTEAFF
J gene: TRBJ2-3; V gene: TRBV7-7; CDR3 protein: CASSLIPGDTQYF
J gene: TRBJ2-1; V gene: TRBV7-3; CDR3 protein: CASSLSGNEQFF
J gene: TRBJ2-6; V gene: TRBV5-1; CDR3 protein: CASSLGLGANVLTF
J gene: TRBJ2-7; V gene: TRBV29-1; CDR3 protein: CSVRQGAYEQYF
J gene: TRBJ2-2; V gene: TRBV21-1; CDR3 protein: CASTIQSGELFF
J gene: TRBJ2-3; V gene: TRBV4-1; CDR3 protein: CASSARQGTDTQYF
J gene: TRBJ1-1; V gene: TRBV13; CDR3 protein: CASSYQQGSNTEAFF
J gene: TRBJ2-2; V gene: TRBV10-2; CDR3 protein: CASGQGRDTGELFF
J gene: TRBJ1-1; V gene: TRBV19; CDR3 protein: CASSGGTGGVIDTEAFF
J gene: TRBJ1-1; V gene: TRBV12-3/TRBV12-4; CDR3 protein: CASSLQQAPEAFF
J gene: TRBJ2-1; V gene: TRBV4-1; CDR3 protein: CASSQDQNEQFF
J gene: TRBJ1-1; V gene: TRBV7-9; CDR3 protein: CASSHQGYNTEAFF
J gene: TRBJ1-5; V gene: TRBV6-6; CDR3 protein: CASSRRLAWGQLNQPQHF
J gene: TRBJ1-2; V gene: TRBV7-9; CDR3 protein: CASSLSTGKGYTF
J gene: TRBJ1-5; V gene: TRBV4-1; CDR3 protein: CASSLTGSNQPQHF
J gene: TRBJ1-4; V gene: TRBV2; CDR3 protein: CASRPEPGQGEKLFF
J gene: TRBJ2-7; V gene: TRBV19; CDR3 protein: CASSISQGASYEQYF
J gene: TRBJ1-3; V gene: TRBV15; CDR3 protein: CATSRGGVSSGNTIYF
J gene: TRBJ2-3; V gene: TRBV7-9; CDR3 protein: CASSLNRGGSWTDTQYF
J gene: TRBJ1-4; V gene: TRBV7-2; CDR3 protein: CASSRDLKGEEKLFF
J gene: TRBJ2-1; V gene: TRBV29-1; CDR3 protein: CSVEGSLLAPLYNEQFF
J gene: TRBJ2-2; V gene: TRBV7-9; CDR3 protein: CASSFVGTANTGELFF
J gene: TRBJ2-7; V gene: TRBV29-1; CDR3 protein: CSVVTQGSEQYF
J gene: TRBJ1-1; V gene: TRBV5-1; CDR3 protein: CASSLEGTEAFF
J gene: TRBJ1-2; V gene: TRBV7-2; CDR3 protein: CASSLGAGARVYGYTF
J gene: TRBJ1-5; V gene: TRBV28; CDR3 protein: CASGGQFNQPQHF
J gene: TRBJ2-7; V gene: TRBV10-2; CDR3 protein: CASADRGSYEQYF
J gene: TRBJ1-2; V gene: TRBV12-3/TRBV12-4; CDR3 protein: CASTGTEFGYTF
J gene: TRBJ2-5; V gene: TRBV29-1; CDR3 protein: CSVEGYSEETQYF
J gene: TRBJ1-1; V gene: TRBV6-5; CDR3 protein: CASSSTDRNTEAFF
J gene: TRBJ1-2; V gene: TRBV7-3; CDR3 protein: CASSLSDRLWRYTF
J gene: TRBJ2-1; V gene: TRBV11-3; CDR3 protein: CPGGQGVYNEQFF
J gene: TRBJ1-6; V gene: TRBV19; CDR3 protein: CASTDQTANSPLHF
J gene: TRBJ2-3; V gene: TRBV6-5; CDR3 protein: CASSSGRSSTDTQYF
J gene: TRBJ2-7; V gene: TRBV7-6; CDR3 protein: CASSPASGGYEQYF
J gene: TRBJ1-1; V gene: TRBV7-3; CDR3 protein: CASSQTQGRTEAFF